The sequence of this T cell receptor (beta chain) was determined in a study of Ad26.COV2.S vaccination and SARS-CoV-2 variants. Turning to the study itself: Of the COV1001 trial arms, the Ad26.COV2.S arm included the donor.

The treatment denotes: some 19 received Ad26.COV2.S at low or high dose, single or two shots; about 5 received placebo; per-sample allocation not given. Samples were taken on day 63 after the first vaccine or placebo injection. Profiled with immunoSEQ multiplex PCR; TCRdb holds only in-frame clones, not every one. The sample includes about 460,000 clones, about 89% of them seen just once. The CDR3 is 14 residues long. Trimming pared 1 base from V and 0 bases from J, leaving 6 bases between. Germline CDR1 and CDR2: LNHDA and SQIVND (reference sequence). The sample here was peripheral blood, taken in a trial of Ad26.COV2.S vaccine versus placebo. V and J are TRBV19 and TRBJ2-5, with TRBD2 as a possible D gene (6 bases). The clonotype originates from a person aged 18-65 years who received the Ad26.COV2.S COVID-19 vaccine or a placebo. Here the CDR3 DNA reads TGTGCCAGTAGTATAGGGGACTACCAAGAGACCCAGTACTTC. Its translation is CASSIGDYQETQYF.